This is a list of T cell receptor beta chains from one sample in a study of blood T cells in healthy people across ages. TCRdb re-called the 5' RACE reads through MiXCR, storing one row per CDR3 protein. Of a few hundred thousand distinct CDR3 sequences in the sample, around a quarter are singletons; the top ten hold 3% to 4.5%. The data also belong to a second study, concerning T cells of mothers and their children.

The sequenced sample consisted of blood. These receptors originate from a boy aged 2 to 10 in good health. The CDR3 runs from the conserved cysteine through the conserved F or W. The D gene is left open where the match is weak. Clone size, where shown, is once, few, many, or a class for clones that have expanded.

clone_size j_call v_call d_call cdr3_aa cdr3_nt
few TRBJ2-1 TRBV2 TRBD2 CASSVGSGGNNEQFF TGTGCCAGCAGTGTTGGTAGCGGGGGGAACAATGAGCAGTTCTTC
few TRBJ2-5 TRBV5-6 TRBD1 CASSSDRGGETQYF TGTGCCAGCAGCTCGGACAGGGGTGGGGAGACCCAGTACTTC
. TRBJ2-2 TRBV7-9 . CASSPVGENTGELFF TGTGCCAGCAGTCCAGTGGGGGAGAACACCGGGGAGCTGTTTTTT
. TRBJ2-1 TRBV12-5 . CASAWALAGPRENEQFF TGTGCTAGTGCTTGGGCCCTGGCTGGTCCTCGGGAGAATGAGCAGTTCTTC
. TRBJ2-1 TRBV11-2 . CASSLSSTRDEQFF TGTGCCAGCAGCTTATCTAGCACTCGGGATGAGCAGTTCTTC
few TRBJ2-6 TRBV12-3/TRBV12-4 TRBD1 CASSRGGAGANVLTF TGTGCCAGCAGCCGAGGGGGCGCTGGGGCCAACGTCCTGACTTTC
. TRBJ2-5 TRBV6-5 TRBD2 CASSSGTSGKGETQYF TGTGCCAGCAGTTCCGGGACTAGCGGGAAGGGAGAGACCCAGTACTTC
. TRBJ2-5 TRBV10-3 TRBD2 CAISESLAEEKETQYF TGTGCCATCAGTGAGAGTCTAGCGGAGGAGAAAGAGACCCAGTACTTC
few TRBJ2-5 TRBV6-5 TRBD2 CASSYGPAGGLDQEIQYF TGTGCCAGCAGTTACGGGCCAGCGGGGGGGCTGGACCAAGAGATCCAGTACTTC
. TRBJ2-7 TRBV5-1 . CASSLDGLSTYEQYF TGCGCCAGCAGCTTGGACGGACTTTCCACCTACGAGCAGTACTTC
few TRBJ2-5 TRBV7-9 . CASSQGTLRLETQYF TGTGCCAGCAGCCAAGGGACTCTAAGGTTGGAGACCCAGTACTTC
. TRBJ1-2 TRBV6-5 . CASSYNFGDKDDGYTF TGTGCCAGCAGTTACAATTTTGGGGACAAGGACGATGGCTACACCTTC
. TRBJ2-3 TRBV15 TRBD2 CATSREGLAGVRDTQYF TGTGCCACCAGCAGAGAGGGACTAGCGGGAGTGAGAGATACGCAGTATTTT
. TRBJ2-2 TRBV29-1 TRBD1 CSGGTGPGELFF TGCAGCGGGGGGACAGGGCCCGGGGAGCTGTTTTTT
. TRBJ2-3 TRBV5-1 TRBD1 CASSLGVGQGVRTDTQYF TGCGCCAGCAGCTTGGGAGTGGGACAGGGGGTCCGCACAGATACGCAGTATTTT
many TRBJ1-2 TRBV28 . CASSLRQGSNYGYTF TGTGCCAGCAGTTTAAGGCAGGGGAGTAACTATGGCTACACCTTC
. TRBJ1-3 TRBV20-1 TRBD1 CSANRDRGPLSGNTIYF TGCAGTGCTAACCGGGACAGGGGACCGCTCTCTGGAAACACCATATATTTT
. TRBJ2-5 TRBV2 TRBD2 CASSEMGRAQRQDQYF TGTGCCAGCAGCGAAATGGGGAGGGCCCAGCGCCAGGACCAGTACTTC
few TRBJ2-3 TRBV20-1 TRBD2 CSARLAGNTDTQYF TGCAGTGCTAGACTAGCGGGTAACACAGATACGCAGTATTTT
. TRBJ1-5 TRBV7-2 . CASSLARLGWGPDTQHF TGTGCCAGCAGCTTAGCTCGACTAGGATGGGGACCGGATACGCAGCATTTT
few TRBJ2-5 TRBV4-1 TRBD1 CASSPPGQGETQYF TGCGCCAGCAGCCCGCCCGGACAGGGGGAGACCCAGTACTTC
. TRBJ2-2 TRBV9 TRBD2 CASSVAREGTGELFF TGTGCCAGCAGCGTAGCCAGGGAGGGAACCGGGGAGCTGTTTTTT
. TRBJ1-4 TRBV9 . CASSVDGRANEKLFF TGTGCCAGCAGCGTAGATGGCAGGGCCAATGAAAAACTGTTTTTT
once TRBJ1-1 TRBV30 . CAWTRKNTEAFF TGTGCCTGGACTAGGAAGAACACTGAAGCTTTCTTT